The present T cell receptor beta chain was sequenced within a study of blood T cells in healthy people across ages. PCR was performed a second time for about 7 to 11 cycles using a sample-barcoded 5' primer and a J-beta primer mix. A single record per CDR3 protein comes from TCRdb applying MiXCR to the 5' RACE reads. Counted here are hundreds of thousands of distinct CDR3 sequences, 22% occurring once; the ten biggest clones make up 22%. This TCR was recovered from a man between 65 and 79 years old in good health. The sequencing input was blood.

The CDR3 nucleotides read TGTGCCACCAGTGATCTAGCGGGGGGTACCTACAATGAGCAGTTCTTC. The encoded protein is CATSDLAGGTYNEQFF. The rearrangement links TRBV24-1 to TRBJ2-1; TRBD2 matches at 11 bases. Germline lookup yields CDR1 KGHDR and CDR2 SFDVKD. With V trimmed by 3 bases and J by 2 bases, 2 bases remained unmatched. The CDR3 sequence is 16 residues long.